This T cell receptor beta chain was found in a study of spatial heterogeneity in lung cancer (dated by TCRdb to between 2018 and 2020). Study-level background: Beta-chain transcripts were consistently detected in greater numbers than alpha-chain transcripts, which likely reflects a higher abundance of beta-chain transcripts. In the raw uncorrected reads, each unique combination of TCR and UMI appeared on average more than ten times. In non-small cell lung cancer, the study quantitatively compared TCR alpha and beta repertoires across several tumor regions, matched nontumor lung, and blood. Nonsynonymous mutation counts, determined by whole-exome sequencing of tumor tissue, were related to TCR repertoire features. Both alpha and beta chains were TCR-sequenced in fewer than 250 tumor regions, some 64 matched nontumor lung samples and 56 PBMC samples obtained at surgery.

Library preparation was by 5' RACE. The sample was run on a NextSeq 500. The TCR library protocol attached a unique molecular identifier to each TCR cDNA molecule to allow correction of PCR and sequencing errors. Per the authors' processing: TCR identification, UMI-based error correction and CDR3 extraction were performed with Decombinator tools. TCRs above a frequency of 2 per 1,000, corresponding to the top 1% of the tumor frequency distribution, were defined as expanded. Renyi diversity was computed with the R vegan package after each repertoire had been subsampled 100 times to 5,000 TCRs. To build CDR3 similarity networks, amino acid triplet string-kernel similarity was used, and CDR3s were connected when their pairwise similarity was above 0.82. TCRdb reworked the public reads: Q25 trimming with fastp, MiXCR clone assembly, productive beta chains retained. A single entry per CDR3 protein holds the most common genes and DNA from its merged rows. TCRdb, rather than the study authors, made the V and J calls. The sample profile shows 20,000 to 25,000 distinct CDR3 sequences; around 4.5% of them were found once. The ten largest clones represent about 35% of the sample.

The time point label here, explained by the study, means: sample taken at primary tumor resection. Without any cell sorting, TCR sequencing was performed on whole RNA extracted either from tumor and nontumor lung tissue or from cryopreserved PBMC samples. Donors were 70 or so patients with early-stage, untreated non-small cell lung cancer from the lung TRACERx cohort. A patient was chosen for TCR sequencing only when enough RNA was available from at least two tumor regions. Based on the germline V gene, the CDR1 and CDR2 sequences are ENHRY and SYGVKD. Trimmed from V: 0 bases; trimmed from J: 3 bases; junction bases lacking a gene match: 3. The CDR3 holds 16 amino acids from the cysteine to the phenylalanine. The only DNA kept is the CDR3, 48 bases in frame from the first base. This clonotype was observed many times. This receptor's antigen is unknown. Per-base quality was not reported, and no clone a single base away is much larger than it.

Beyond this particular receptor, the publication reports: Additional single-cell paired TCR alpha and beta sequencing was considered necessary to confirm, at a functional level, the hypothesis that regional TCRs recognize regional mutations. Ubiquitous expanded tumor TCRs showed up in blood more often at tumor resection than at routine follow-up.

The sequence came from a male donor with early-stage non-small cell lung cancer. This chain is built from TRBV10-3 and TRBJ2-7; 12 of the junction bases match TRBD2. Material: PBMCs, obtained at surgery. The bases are TGTGCCATCAGTGAGTCCCGGACTAGCGGGGTCTACGAGCAGTACTTC. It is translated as CAISESRTSGVYEQYF.